These T cell receptor beta chains were read from a single sample in a study of blood T cell repertoires in COVID-19. TCRdb's table, derived via immunoSEQ multiplex PCR, lists solely in-frame clones and lacks some. The table includes 250,000 to 300,000 clones, about 89% detected once. Specimen: peripheral blood. These receptors all stem from a woman between 40 and 55 years old who had recovered from COVID-19. The CDR3 runs from the conserved cysteine through the conserved F or W. D genes are given only for firm matches. A clone size is listed for some rows: how often the clone was seen (once, few, many), or a class if it is expanded.

abundance	v_gene	j_gene	d_gene	CDR3nt	CDR3aa
.	TRBV7-2	TRBJ2-7	TRBD2	TGTGCCAGCAGCTTACAATCTAGCGGGATCTCCTACGAGCAGTACTTC	CASSLQSSGISYEQYF
.	TRBV27	TRBJ2-3	.	TGTGCCAGCAGTTTATCGGACAGGGCGAGGCTGGCGGGAGGGCCAAAAGATACGCAGTATTTT	CASSLSDRARLAGGPKDTQYF
.	TRBV3-1/TRBV3-2	TRBJ2-3	.	TGTGCCAGCAGCCAAGGAGGAGTAGATACGCAGTATTTT	CASSQGGVDTQYF
.	TRBV30	TRBJ2-7	.	TGTGCCTGGAGTCGGGCCTACGAGCAGTACTTC	CAWSRAYEQYF
.	TRBV5-1	TRBJ2-7	.	TGCGCCAGCAGCTTGGAGGGGGGGACATCTCGATCCTACGAGCAGTACTTC	CASSLEGGTSRSYEQYF
.	TRBV9	TRBJ2-7	TRBD2	TGTGCCAGCAGCCTCGGGACTAGTGGCGACGAGCAGTACTTC	CASSLGTSGDEQYF
.	TRBV6-1	TRBJ2-1	.	TGTGCCAGCAGTGAAATTGAGGGAGGCTCCAATGAGCAGTTCTTC	CASSEIEGGSNEQFF
.	TRBV5-4	TRBJ2-1	TRBD1	TGTGCCAGCAGCTTGGGGACAGGGTATTACAATGAGCAGTTCTTC	CASSLGTGYYNEQFF
.	TRBV24-1	TRBJ2-7	.	TGTGCCACCAGTGAGGGCAACTTGGACAGAGGATACGAGCAGTACTTC	CATSEGNLDRGYEQYF
.	TRBV2	TRBJ2-2	TRBD2	TGTGCCAGCAGTGAAAACGGACTAGCGAACACCGGGGAGCTGTTTTTT	CASSENGLANTGELFF
.	TRBV27	TRBJ2-5	.	TGTGCCAGCAGTTACACCGGGACAATCAAAGAGACCCAGTACTTC	CASSYTGTIKETQYF
.	TRBV1	TRBJ2-3	.	TGCACCAGCAGCCCAGTCCAGCTAGCGGGACTCACAGATACGCAGTATTTT	CTSSPVQLAGLTDTQYF
.	TRBV28	TRBJ1-5	.	TGTGCCAGCAGTAGAGACGACATATACAATCAGCCCCAGCATTTT	CASSRDDIYNQPQHF
.	TRBV6-4	TRBJ2-1	TRBD2	TGTGCCAGCAGTGACTCGGCCAGCGGGAACGAGGAGCAGTTCTTC	CASSDSASGNEEQFF
.	TRBV5-1	TRBJ2-7	.	TGCGCCAGCAGCTCCCTTGGAGGGGCAGGGGGGTTCGAGCAGTACTTC	CASSSLGGAGGFEQYF
.	TRBV5-1	TRBJ2-4	TRBD2	TGCGCCAGCAGCCCCGGACTAGCGGGACCCGGAGGGGCCAAAAACATTCAGTACTTC	CASSPGLAGPGGAKNIQYF
.	TRBV3-1/TRBV3-2	TRBJ2-7	.	TGTGCCAGCAGCCAAGAGAACAGGCTCTACGAGCAGTACTTC	CASSQENRLYEQYF
.	TRBV30	TRBJ1-4	TRBD1	TGTGCCAGCTCCGGGACAGGGGTAATGAGGGAAAAACTGTTTTTT	CASSGTGVMREKLFF
.	TRBV10-3	TRBJ2-3	.	TGTGCCATCAGTGAGTCGTCCGGCGGGACCCAAGATACGCAGTATTTT	CAISESSGGTQDTQYF
.	TRBV6-6	TRBJ1-2	TRBD1	TGTGCCAGCAGTCCCTCGGACAGGGAAAATGGCTACACCTTC	CASSPSDRENGYTF
few	TRBV5-1	TRBJ2-1	.	TGCGCCAGCAGCACGGAGACAGGACGTCCCTACAATGAGCAGTTCTTC	CASSTETGRPYNEQFF
.	TRBV30	TRBJ1-4	.	TGTGCCTGGAGTGTCGGAGGAACTAATGAAAAACTGTTTTTT	CAWSVGGTNEKLFF
once	TRBV5-1	TRBJ2-1	TRBD2	TGCGCCAGCAGCTTGGTCGGGCGGGAGGCAGAATACAATGAGCAGTTCTTC	CASSLVGREAEYNEQFF
.	TRBV27	TRBJ2-3	TRBD1	TGTGCCAGCAGTTTATTGCCGGGACAGAACACAGATACGCAGTATTTT	CASSLLPGQNTDTQYF
.	TRBV6-6	TRBJ1-4	TRBD1	TGTGCCAGCAGTTACCAGGGACAGGGAGGAAAACTGTTTTTT	CASSYQGQGGKLFF
once	TRBV24-1	TRBJ2-1	.	TGTGCCACCAGTGTAGCAGTTTCAACCCGAGGTGAGCAGTTCTTC	CATSVAVSTRGEQFF
.	TRBV29-1	TRBJ1-2	.	TGCAGCGTTGTAGCAGGGTTTGGCTACACCTTC	CSVVAGFGYTF
.	TRBV19	TRBJ2-6	TRBD2	TGTGCCAGTAGTATGGGCAGGGAGGGAGCTGGGGCCAACGTCCTGACTTTC	CASSMGREGAGANVLTF
.	TRBV10-3	TRBJ2-5	.	TGTGCCATCAGTGAGTCGAGGCGAGAAGAGACCCAGTACTTC	CAISESRREETQYF
.	TRBV28	TRBJ1-2	.	TGTGCCAGCAGTTCGGGGGAGGCCTATGGCTACACCTTC	CASSSGEAYGYTF
.	TRBV10-2	TRBJ2-1	.	TGCGCCAGCAGTGAGTCGAGGGACAATGAGCAGTTCTTC	CASSESRDNEQFF
few	TRBV11-2	TRBJ1-2	TRBD1	TGTGCCAGCAGCCCGGGACAGGGGGCGCGATATGGCTACACCTTC	CASSPGQGARYGYTF
.	TRBV9	TRBJ2-3	TRBD2	TGTGCCAGCAGCGTAGCTTTGGCTAGCGGGAGTGCGCAGTATTTT	CASSVALASGSAQYF
.	TRBV24-1	TRBJ2-7	TRBD2	TGTGCCACCAGTGGGGGGGGTCTCTCCTACGAGCAGTACTTC	CATSGGGLSYEQYF
.	TRBV21-1	TRBJ1-2	.	TGTGCCAGCAGCAAAGAAAGTTACAGGGGAAATGGCTACACCTTC	CASSKESYRGNGYTF
.	TRBV18	TRBJ1-5	.	TGTGCCAGCTCACCACTAACAGGGTCTCAGCCCCAGCATTTT	CASSPLTGSQPQHF
.	TRBV6-5	TRBJ1-1	TRBD1	TGTGCCAGCACCGGGATGGGACAGGGGAACACTGAAGCTTTCTTT	CASTGMGQGNTEAFF
.	TRBV30	TRBJ2-3	.	TGTGCCTGGGGATTTAGCTGGGATACGCAGTATTTT	CAWGFSWDTQYF
.	TRBV18	TRBJ2-1	TRBD2	TGTGCCAGCTCACCAGAGGGACTAGCGGGAGCTGGGTACAATGAGCAGTTCTTC	CASSPEGLAGAGYNEQFF
.	TRBV3-1/TRBV3-2	TRBJ2-4	TRBD2	TGTGCCAGCAGCCACCCGGGGGGAGCCAAAAACATTCAGTACTTC	CASSHPGGAKNIQYF
.	TRBV13	TRBJ2-7	TRBD2	TGTGCCAGCAGCTCAGGGACTAGCGGGACCCTACGGGAGCAGTACTTC	CASSSGTSGTLREQYF
.	TRBV30	TRBJ2-5	.	TGTGCCTCCCTCCGGGACTCCGGCGGGGTGACCCAGTACTTC	CASLRDSGGVTQYF
once	TRBV5-1	TRBJ2-7	.	TGCGCCAGCAGCTTGGGGCAGATAAGCTCCTACGAGCAGTACTTC	CASSLGQISSYEQYF
.	TRBV28	TRBJ2-6	.	TGTGCCAGCAGCCAATGTACAGGGGGGGTTAGTCCTGGGTTTTGTGTCCTGACTTTC	CASSQCTGGVSPGFCVLTF
.	TRBV30	TRBJ2-1	TRBD2	TGTGCCTGGAGTGAGTCTAGCGGGAGCAAGCAGTTCTTC	CAWSESSGSKQFF
.	TRBV5-8	TRBJ2-3	TRBD2	TGTGCCAGCAGCCGCGCCGGACTAGCGGGAGTGACAGATACGCAGTATTTT	CASSRAGLAGVTDTQYF
.	TRBV7-3	TRBJ2-1	.	TGTGCCAGCAGCTCCGGGAGCTCCTACAATGAGCAGTTCTTC	CASSSGSSYNEQFF
once	TRBV6-4	TRBJ2-1	TRBD2	TGTGCCAGCAGTCCTCTAGCGGGAGATTGGGTCAATGAGCAGTTCTTC	CASSPLAGDWVNEQFF
.	TRBV27	TRBJ2-3	TRBD2	TGTGCCAGCAGGATGTTAAAGGGGACTAGCAGAGACACAGATACGCAGTATTTT	CASRMLKGTSRDTDTQYF
.	TRBV9	TRBJ2-7	.	TGTGCCAGCAGCGTAGAGGACCGAGGGGAGCAGTACTTC	CASSVEDRGEQYF
.	TRBV7-2	TRBJ2-7	TRBD2	TGTGCCAGCAGGAACGGACTAGCGGGAGCGGGAGAGCAGTACTTC	CASRNGLAGAGEQYF
.	TRBV21-1	TRBJ1-6	.	TGTGCCAGCAGCGAGTTCCGACAGGGGAAGGCACCCCTCCACTTT	CASSEFRQGKAPLHF
.	TRBV3-1/TRBV3-2	TRBJ1-2	.	TGTGCCAGCAGCCAAGGCCCAGGGAAGGGCATGGGCTACACCTTC	CASSQGPGKGMGYTF
.	TRBV3-1/TRBV3-2	TRBJ2-2	TRBD1	TGTGCCAGCAGCCAAGGAAGTACAGGGGGTCTCAACACCGGGGAGCTGTTTTTT	CASSQGSTGGLNTGELFF
.	TRBV5-1	TRBJ1-1	.	TGCGCCAGCAGCCCTACAGGGCAGAACACTGAAGCTTTCTTT	CASSPTGQNTEAFF
once	TRBV5-1	TRBJ2-7	TRBD1	TGCGCCAGCAGCTTGGTAGGACAGGGGCCCTACGAGCAGTACTTC	CASSLVGQGPYEQYF
few	TRBV5-8	TRBJ2-1	TRBD2	TGTGCCAGCACCACTGGGAGGGTGGGGGAGAATGAGCAGTTCTTC	CASTTGRVGENEQFF